The 11 T cell receptor beta chains below all came from one sample that was sequenced in a study of molecular identifiers for immune sequencing clone quantification (dated by TCRdb to 2016 to 2019). The library was prepared using PCR. The data were produced on an Illumina HiSeq 4000. Through fastp at Q25 and MiXCR, TCRdb rebuilt clones from the public reads, retaining in-frame beta chains. Each entry merges the rows of one CDR3 protein and shows their most common DNA and genes. The sample table records around 460,000 distinct CDR3 sequences; around 21% of these occur just once. Jointly, the top ten make up more than 0.8% of the sample. Sequencing was done on a sample of naive CD8+ T cells from blood, with Jurkat cell RNA spiked in. Read against the paper, the sample's cell subset or site label means: FACS-sorted CD8+CD4-CCR7+CD45RA+ naive T cells. The receptors derive from a human donor in good health. Some libraries in this study had Jurkat cell RNA spiked in.

Note on this clonotype: A clone one base away is much larger, so this may be a read error. The chain joins TRBV2 to TRBJ2-3; 8 nucleotides agree with TRBD2. The junction had 12 bases not matched to a gene; V was cut back by 6 bases and J by 1 base. Germline assignment: CDR1 SNHLY and CDR2 FYNNEI. The CDR3 contains 17 residues. CDR3 nucleotides: TGTGCCAGCAGCCCTTGGACTAGCAGGGTGGGCACAGATACGCAGTATTTT. This sequence encodes CASSPWTSRVGTDTQYF.

The chain links TRBV4-1 to TRBJ1-2, with unresolved D. The CDR3 consists of 15 residues. Germline CDR1 and CDR2: MGHRA and YSYEKL. V lost 1 base to trimming and J lost 2 bases, with 11 bases between them. The chain's CDR3 is CASSQGRDRNYGYTF. CDR3 nucleotides: TGCGCCAGCAGCCAAGGTCGGGATCGGAACTATGGCTACACCTTC.

This clonotype was detected only a few times. The rearrangement joins TRBV7-9 to TRBJ1-4; 10 bases line up with TRBD1. V lost 7 bases to trimming and J lost 8 bases; unmatched junction nucleotides: 4. Germline loops: CDR1 SEHNR, CDR2 FQNEAQ (reference sequence). The CDR3 covers 13 residues. The CDR3 DNA reads TGTGCCAGCACCGGGACAGGGGACGAAAAACTGTTTTTT. Translated, it gives CASTGTGDEKLFF.

Turning to this clonotype: A much more abundant neighbour one base away suggests this may be a read error. V gene TRBV2 combines with J gene TRBJ1-5; D not certain. The CDR3 runs 14 residues. Per the germline V gene, CDR1 is SNHLY and CDR2 is FYNNEI. Trimming removed 8 bases from V and 2 bases from J, with 13 bases in between. The CDR3 bases are TGTGCCAGCTCCTCGAGTTGGGGCAATCAGCCCCAGCATTTT. Protein product: CASSSSWGNQPQHF.

Notes on this clonotype: A much larger clone differs from this one at a single base, so this may be a read error. The CDR3 does not end in the conserved phenylalanine or tryptophan, so this is likely a read error. J is TRBJ1-1 and V is TRBV6-5, with D hard to call. The CDR3 has 15 residues. Trimming shortened V by 1 base and J by 0 bases, and 9 bases separated the two germline ends. The germline V gene has CDR1 MNHEY and CDR2 SVGAGI. The CDR3, as DNA: TGTGCCAGCAGTTACTATGGTTCCATGAACACTGAAGCTTTCCTT. This codes for CASSYYGSMNTEAFL.

This clonotype occurred a few times. This chain uses TRBV11-2 with TRBJ2-1; tentative D call: TRBD1 (6 bases). This CDR3 has 17 residues. CDR1 is SGHAT, CDR2 FQNNGV, per germline. Between the trimmed V and J ends, which lost 7 bases and 1 base, there was a span of 20 bases. CDR3 amino acids: CASTNFPRTESYNEQFF. The CDR3 DNA reads TGTGCCAGCACCAATTTCCCCCGGACAGAATCCTACAATGAGCAGTTCTTC.

This clonotype was seen a few times. This chain joins TRBV20-1 and TRBJ2-3; 11 nucleotides line up with TRBD2. J lost 3 bases, V lost 6 bases, and 14 bases had no gene match. CDR3 length: 17 residues. Germline V CDR1 and CDR2: DFQATT, SNEGSKA (reference sequence). CDR3 coding DNA: TGCAGTGCCCCGGAGGAGCTAGCGGGAGGTTATACAGATACGCAGTATTTT. Protein product: CSAPEELAGGYTDTQYF.

In this sample, this clonotype turned up many times. This sequence joins TRBV20-1 and TRBJ1-5; D not resolved. This CDR3 has 14 residues. Germline loops: CDR1 DFQATT, CDR2 SNEGSKA (reference sequence). Trimming left V 4 bases short and J 0 bases short, with 10 bases between. The CDR3 DNA is TGCAGTGCTATGGGAGTTTATAGCAATCAGCCCCAGCATTTT. Translated, it gives CSAMGVYSNQPQHF.

With regard to this clonotype: This sequence may be a read error, since a much larger clone differs from it by one base. This sequence joins TRBV5-4 and TRBJ2-5, with 12 positions matching TRBD2. Per the germline V gene, CDR1 is SGHNT and CDR2 is YYREEE (reference sequence). The CDR3 loop spans 17 amino acids. V shed 0 bases, J shed 9 bases, and the junction held 12 bases outside the gene matches. The chain's CDR3 is CASSLDGLAGISEAQYF. DNA of the CDR3: TGTGCCAGCAGCTTGGACGGACTAGCGGGGATCAGTGAGGCCCAGTACTTC.

In this sample, this clonotype turned up many times. The chain combines TRBV20-1 with TRBJ2-7; possibly TRBD2 for D (5 bases). CDR1 and CDR2 from the germline V gene are DFQATT and SNEGSKA (reference sequence). The CDR3 sequence is 14 residues long. V was shortened by 6 bases and J by 0 bases, with 15 bases between the two germline ends. CDR3 sequence: CSARTGLSSYEQYF. The CDR3 DNA sequence: TGCAGTGCAAGGACTGGACTCAGCTCCTACGAGCAGTACTTC.

This clonotype has at least ten counts. This chain connects TRBV28 to TRBJ1-1; D is perhaps TRBD1 (5 bases). With 3 bases removed from V and 3 bases from J, the gap between germline ends came to 11 bases. Germline CDR1 MDHEN, CDR2 SYDVKM. This CDR3 has 14 residues. CDR3 DNA sequence: TGTGCCAGCAGTTTGGGACCCCGGGACACTGAAGCTTTCTTT. Translating it yields CASSLGPRDTEAFF.